The 24 T cell receptor beta chains below were found in one sample sequenced in a study of blood T cell repertoires in COVID-19. The method was immunoSEQ multiplex PCR; TCRdb's version includes in-frame clones alone and lacks a portion of them. The sample has roughly 150,000 clones, roughly 84% seen once. The sample consisted of PBMCs or T cells enriched from blood (not recorded which). These receptors all stem from a man between 70 and 80 years old who had been exposed to COVID-19.

The rearrangement uses TRBV5-4 and TRBJ2-3, with 12 positions matching TRBD2. There are 13 residues in the CDR3. The trim removed 5 bases at V and 8 bases at J, leaving 3 bases unmatched. Germline lookup yields CDR1 SGHNT and CDR2 YYREEE (reference sequence). CDR3 protein: CASRGLAGTTQYF. As DNA, the CDR3 is TGTGCCAGCAGAGGACTAGCGGGGACTACGCAGTATTTT. Variable domain in full (rest from reference TRBV5-4 and TRBJ2-3): ETGVTQSPTHLIKTRGQQVTLRCSSQSGHNTVSWYQQALGQGPQFIFQYYREEENGRGNFPPRFSGLQFPNYSSELNVNALELDDSALYLCASRGLAGTTQYFGPGTRLTVL.

The chain couples TRBV9 to TRBJ1-2; D is ambiguous. The ends were cut back, 5 bases at V and 0 bases at J, with 11 bases in the middle. Germline CDR1 SGDLS, CDR2 YYNGEE. The CDR3 covers 14 residues. CDR3 loop: CASSIRLSNYGYTF. For the CDR3, the DNA is TGTGCCAGCAGTATACGGTTGTCTAACTATGGCTACACCTTC.

This chain connects TRBV9 to TRBJ2-2, with 9 bases aligning to TRBD2. V lost 4 bases and J lost 7; bases outside the gene matches: 8. CDR1 and CDR2 (germline): SGDLS, YYNGEE. The CDR3 consists of 15 residues. The CDR3 is CASSPGLAFDGELFF. DNA for the CDR3: TGTGCCAGCAGCCCGGGACTAGCATTTGACGGGGAGCTGTTTTTT.

The chain recombines TRBV7-2 with TRBJ1-3; D remains ambiguous. The V gene's germline CDR1 is SGHTA and CDR2 FQGNSA. The germline V and J ends were trimmed by 5 bases and 0 bases, with 11 bases remaining between them. This CDR3 spans 15 amino acids. The CDR3 DNA reads as TGTGCCAGCAGCCCCCAACTAATCTCTGGAAACACCATATATTTT. Its translation: CASSPQLISGNTIYF. The whole variable domain, remainder taken from reference TRBV7-2 and TRBJ1-3, is GAGVSQSPSNKVTEKGKDVELRCDPISGHTALYWYRQSLGQGLEFLIYFQGNSAPDKSGLPSDRFSAERTGGSVSTLTIQRTQQEDSAVYLCASSPQLISGNTIYFGEGSWLTVV.

This clone was picked up a small number of times. The chain uses TRBV28 and TRBJ1-4; 7 bases line up with TRBD1. The junction had 9 bases not matched to a gene; V was cut back by 5 bases and J by 6 bases. This CDR3 is built from 15 residues. In germline, CDR1 is MDHEN, CDR2 SYDVKM. The CDR3 loop reads CASSLGGGEDEKLFF. The CDR3 nucleotides read TGTGCCAGCAGTCTAGGAGGGGGCGAGGATGAAAAACTGTTTTTT.

The rearrangement links TRBV4-3 to TRBJ2-1, with D hard to call. This CDR3 has 13 residues. The V gene lost 0 bases and the J gene lost 8 bases, with 8 bases spanning the gap. Germline V CDR1 and CDR2: LGHNA, YSLEER. The CDR3 here is CASSQDRWDEQFF. Here the CDR3 DNA reads TGCGCCAGCAGCCAAGACAGGTGGGATGAGCAGTTCTTC.

CDR3 protein: CASSRDGGGASGNTIYF. The CDR3 bases are TGCGCCAGCAGCCGGGACGGGGGAGGGGCATCTGGAAACACCATATATTTT. This sequence joins TRBV4-3 and TRBJ1-3; TRBD1 is a possible D gene (5 bases). The germline V gene encodes CDR1 LGHNA and CDR2 YSLEER. The V end lost 4 bases, the J end lost 1 base, and 17 bases lay between the germline ends. The CDR3 runs 17 residues.

This clone was observed a single time. The chain recombines TRBV6-2 or TRBV6-3 with TRBJ2-7; a weak D match, TRBD2 (6 bases). CDR3 length: 14 residues. The germline gives CDR1 MNHEY, CDR2 SVGEGT. V lost 10 bases to trimming and J lost 1 base, with 17 bases between them. The CDR3 sequence is CATIPGDSSYEQYF. CDR3 in DNA: TGTGCCACCATCCCGGGGGACTCATCCTACGAGCAGTACTTC.

This clone was observed a handful of times. The V call is TRBV30, the J call TRBJ1-2; no firm D call. V was pared by 2 bases and J by 3 bases, with 10 bases between. The CDR3 is made up of 13 amino acids. Germline-derived CDR1 and CDR2 are GTSNPN and SVGIG (reference sequence). CDR3 bases: TGTGCCTGGAGTCAGTCAACCCACTATGGCTACACCTTC. Its translation: CAWSQSTHYGYTF.

The gene calls are TRBV12-5 and TRBJ2-3; 10 bases map to TRBD1. Germline V lookup: CDR1 LGHNT, CDR2 FRNRAP. The CDR3 length is 15 residues. J lost 4 bases, V lost 3 bases, and 4 bases had no gene match. The CDR3 DNA sequence: TGTGCTAGTGGTTTCCGACAGGGGGCGGCAGATACGCAGTATTTT. It translates to CASGFRQGAADTQYF.

This clone occurred many times. The chain joins TRBV9 to TRBJ1-1, with D perhaps matching TRBD1 (5 bases). Germline assignment: CDR1 SGDLS and CDR2 YYNGEE. V dropped 0 bases and J dropped 0 bases, with 9 bases sitting between them. CDR3 size: 15 residues. The CDR3 region has the DNA TGTGCCAGCAGCGTAGGTCGACAGTTGAACACTGAAGCTTTCTTT. Residues: CASSVGRQLNTEAFF.

This clone was recorded once. The chain uses TRBV19 and TRBJ2-6; 10 bases are a match to TRBD1. This CDR3 contains 19 residues. Germline-derived CDR1 and CDR2 are LNHDA and SQIVND (reference sequence). The V gene end was trimmed by 1 base and the J gene end by 1 base; junction bases not matched to a gene: 7. CDR3 DNA sequence: TGTGCCAGTAGTATAGGGGGGACAGGGGTTTTTTCTGGGGCCAACGTCCTGACTTTC. Protein sequence: CASSIGGTGVFSGANVLTF.

The chain employs TRBV4-3 and TRBJ2-7, with TRBD2 as a possible D gene (6 bases). The CDR3 extends over 16 amino acids. The germline V and J ends were trimmed by 4 bases and 0 bases, with 16 bases remaining between them. Germline V gene data show CDR1 as LGHNA and CDR2 as YSLEER. CDR3 sequence (DNA): TGCGCCAGCAGCCCGAACAGCCTCGGGGGCTCCTACGAGCAGTACTTC. It encodes CASSPNSLGGSYEQYF.

The V gene is TRBV20-1, the J gene TRBJ1-2; D not certain. Between the trimmed V and J ends, which lost 6 bases and 8 bases, there was a span of 10 bases. Germline V CDR1 and CDR2: DFQATT, SNEGSKA (reference sequence). The CDR3 has 10 amino acids. CDR3: CSARLEGYTF. The CDR3 coding sequence is TGCAGTGCCCGATTGGAGGGCTACACCTTC.

This chain uses TRBV19 with TRBJ1-1, with D maybe TRBD1 (6 bases). The V end lost 3 bases, the J end lost 1 base, and 12 bases lay between the germline ends. Germline CDR1 LNHDA, CDR2 SQIVND (reference sequence). The CDR3 has 15 amino acids. CDR3 in amino acids: CASSMGQGTNTEAFF. In DNA, the CDR3 is TGTGCCAGTAGTATGGGCCAGGGGACGAACACTGAAGCTTTCTTT.

This chain links TRBV18 with TRBJ1-2, with D perhaps TRBD1 (5 bases). Per germline, CDR1 KGHSH and CDR2 LQKENI. V lost 3 bases, J lost 0 bases, and 5 bases lay in between. This CDR3 contains 13 residues. CDR3 nucleotide sequence: TGTGCCAGCTCACCGGACACTAACTATGGCTACACCTTC. It translates to CASSPDTNYGYTF.

Only one count was recorded for this clone. V usage is TRBV5-1 and J usage is TRBJ2-7; a possible D gene is TRBD1 (5 bases). Trimming removed 0 bases from V and 6 bases from J, with 13 bases in between. Germline CDR1 and CDR2: SGHRS and YFSETQ. The CDR3 loop spans 14 amino acids. CDR3 amino acids: CASSLGQQAGEQYF. The CDR3, as DNA: TGCGCCAGCAGCTTGGGACAGCAGGCCGGCGAGCAGTACTTC. Full variable domain (outside the CDR3, taken from reference TRBV5-1 and TRBJ2-7): KAGVTQTPRYLIKTRGQQVTLSCSPISGHRSVSWYQQTPGQGLQFLFEYFSETQRNKGNFPGRFSGRQFSNSRSEMNVSTLELGDSALYLCASSLGQQAGEQYFGPGTRLTVT.

V usage is TRBV3-1 (or the pseudogene TRBV3-2) and J usage is TRBJ1-2; 7 bases are a match to TRBD1. V lost 3 bases, J lost 6 bases, and 1 base stayed unmatched. The length of the CDR3 is 12 residues. Looked up from germline, CDR1 is LGHDT and CDR2 is YNNKEL (reference sequence). Here the CDR3 reads CASSQTGNGYTF. The CDR3 region has the DNA TGTGCCAGCAGCCAGACAGGGAATGGCTACACCTTC.

The chain's CDR3 is CASSWAYRATNEKLFF. CDR3 DNA: TGTGCCAGCAGCTGGGCCTACAGGGCAACTAATGAAAAACTGTTTTTT. This chain links TRBV7-8 with TRBJ1-4; the D gene is possibly TRBD1 (6 bases). The CDR3 has 16 amino acids. The ends were cut back, 4 bases at V and 0 bases at J, with 12 bases in the middle. Germline CDR1 SGHVS, CDR2 FQNEAQ.

The chain links TRBV9 to TRBJ1-1; D perhaps matches TRBD1 (5 bases). This CDR3 is built from 16 residues. Germline CDR1 reads SGDLS; CDR2 reads YYNGEE. The V and J ends lost 0 bases and 6 bases respectively, with 18 bases between them. Here the CDR3 reads CASSVAEGVFAAEAFF. The CDR3 coding sequence is TGTGCCAGCAGCGTAGCTGAAGGGGTATTCGCCGCTGAAGCTTTCTTT.

This rearrangement joins TRBV5-5 to TRBJ1-4; 8 bases are a match to TRBD1. The CDR3 has 15 residues. The germline CDR1 and CDR2 sequences are SGHKS and YYEKEE (reference sequence). V was pared by 0 bases and J by 8 bases, with 6 bases of the junction left unmatched. In DNA form, the CDR3 reads TGTGCCAGCAGCTTGGCCGGACAGGGATGGGAAAAACTGTTTTTT. Translation gives CASSLAGQGWEKLFF.

CDR3 region: CASSFSSGASTDTQYF. DNA for the CDR3: TGTGCCAGCAGCTTCTCTAGCGGGGCTAGCACAGATACGCAGTATTTT. V usage is TRBV11-2 and J usage is TRBJ2-3; 9 bases line up with TRBD2. J was trimmed by 0 bases and V by 3 bases; bases with no gene match: 4. From germline, CDR1 is SGHAT and CDR2 FQNNGV. The CDR3 totals 16 residues.

This clone is a singleton in its sample. The chain joins TRBV6-2 or TRBV6-3 to TRBJ2-1; 13 bases agree with TRBD2. The V gene's germline CDR1 is MNHEY and CDR2 SVGEGT. Losses at the gene ends were 5 bases for V and 7 bases for J; bases not matched to a gene: 5. This CDR3 contains 15 residues. The CDR3 coding sequence is TGTGCCAGCAGTGAGACTAGCGGGGGGCTAAATGAGCAGTTCTTC. Protein product: CASSETSGGLNEQFF.

The rearrangement joins TRBV19 to TRBJ2-7; 8 bases agree with TRBD1. The junction had 9 bases not matched to a gene; V was cut back by 10 bases and J by 7 bases. Looked up from germline, CDR1 is LNHDA and CDR2 is SQIVND (reference sequence). The CDR3 is 12 amino acids. The CDR3 nucleotides read TGTGCCACCGGGACAGGTTTTGGGGAGCAGTACTTC. Its translation is CATGTGFGEQYF. The whole variable domain, filled in from reference TRBV19 and TRBJ2-7, reads DGGITQSPKYLFRKEGQNVTLSCEQNLNHDAMYWYRQDPGQGLRLIYYSQIVNDFQKGDIAEGYSVSREKKESFPLTVTSAQKNPTAFYLCATGTGFGEQYFGPGTRLTVT.